This passage covers 26 T cell receptor beta chains from one sample sequenced in a study of OX40 agonist ivuxolimab in advanced cancers. Sequenced by immunoSEQ multiplex PCR; TCRdb stores in-frame clones only, minus some. This sample has around 70,000 clones, with about 86% found just once. Here the sequenced sample was CD4+ or CD8+ T cells sorted from blood, taken in a trial of the OX40 agonist ivuxolimab. These TCRs come from an adult with an advanced solid tumor such as melanoma, head and neck, liver or kidney cancer.

The chain carries TRBV28 and TRBJ2-3; 7 bases align to TRBD2. This CDR3 is built from 15 residues. The J segment lost 0 bases and the V segment lost 6 bases, leaving 6 bases of the junction unmatched. Germline-derived CDR1 and CDR2 are MDHEN and SYDVKM. Written as DNA, the CDR3 is TGTGCCAGCAGCACAACGGGGGGTAGCACAGATACGCAGTATTTT. Residues: CASSTTGGSTDTQYF.

The CDR3 protein is CASRSGTSVTGELFF. In DNA form, the CDR3 reads TGTGCCAGCAGGTCCGGGACTAGCGTTACCGGGGAGCTGTTTTTT. The chain carries TRBV7-3 and TRBJ2-2, with 10 bases lining up with TRBD2. The CDR3 is made up of 15 amino acids. Per the germline V gene, CDR1 is SGHTA and CDR2 is FQGTGA. Trimming took 6 bases from V and 5 from J; bases not matched to a gene: 6.

V and J are TRBV15 and TRBJ2-3, with D hard to call. Trimming took off 1 base at V and 1 base at J, with 9 bases between the two ends. Per the germline V gene, CDR1 is LNHNV and CDR2 is YYDKDF (reference sequence). This CDR3 has 15 residues. The chain's CDR3 is CATSRAGPGTDTQYF. DNA of the CDR3: TGTGCCACCAGCAGAGCTGGGCCAGGCACAGATACGCAGTATTTT.

V is TRBV2 and J is TRBJ2-4; 7 nucleotides agree with TRBD1. The CDR3 has 11 amino acids. Germline V gene lookup returns CDR1 SNHLY and CDR2 FYNNEI. With 4 bases clipped from V and 13 bases from J, the junction kept 4 bases outside the gene matches. This CDR3 is CASSAPGQQYF. The CDR3 DNA reads as TGTGCCAGCAGTGCCCCGGGACAGCAGTACTTC.

The chain combines TRBV7-9 with TRBJ2-5; either TRBD1 or TRBD2 may supply D (5 bases each). CDR3 length: 14 residues. Germline lookup yields CDR1 SEHNR and CDR2 FQNEAQ (reference sequence). Trimming took 4 bases from V and 5 from J, leaving 14 bases between them. The CDR3 spells CASSSLRGRETQYF. The CDR3 DNA reads as TGTGCCAGCAGCTCGCTACGGGGCAGGGAGACCCAGTACTTC.

The genes are TRBV5-4 and TRBJ2-7; the D gene is possibly TRBD2 (6 bases). This CDR3 has 17 amino acids. CDR1 and CDR2 from the germline V gene are SGHNT and YYREEE (reference sequence). The V gene lost 1 base and the J gene lost 3 bases, with 20 bases spanning the gap. The CDR3 sequence: CASSLSAVLGGSYEQYF. CDR3 DNA sequence: TGTGCCAGCAGCTTGTCCGCGGTTCTGGGGGGAAGCTACGAGCAGTACTTC.

A note on this clone: This sample also contains other DNA sequences that code for the same CDR3. The chain employs TRBV5-1 and TRBJ2-7; tentative D call: TRBD1 (6 bases). Trimming removed 0 bases at V and 3 bases at J, with 10 bases between. The CDR3 length is 14 residues. CDR1 and CDR2 (germline): SGHRS, YFSETQ. The CDR3 loop is CASSLAPDSYEQYF. CDR3 bases: TGCGCCAGCAGCTTGGCTCCGGACAGCTACGAGCAGTACTTC. Using reference TRBV5-1 and TRBJ2-7 for the parts outside the CDR3, the full variable domain is KAGVTQTPRYLIKTRGQQVTLSCSPISGHRSVSWYQQTPGQGLQFLFEYFSETQRNKGNFPGRFSGRQFSNSRSEMNVSTLELGDSALYLCASSLAPDSYEQYFGPGTRLTVT.

This clone has only one observation. This chain joins TRBV5-1 and TRBJ2-7, with a weak D call TRBD1 (5 bases). Germline CDR1 reads SGHRS; CDR2 reads YFSETQ. Trimming shortened V by 2 bases and J by 7 bases, and 13 bases separated the two germline ends. The CDR3 is 13 residues long. The CDR3 DNA reads as TGCGCCAGCAGCTTCGACAGTCCTAAAGAGCAGTACTTC. It is translated as CASSFDSPKEQYF.

The chain is built from TRBV27 and TRBJ1-4; 9 bases map to TRBD1. CDR3 length: 13 amino acids. Looked up from germline, CDR1 is MNHEY and CDR2 is SMNVEV (reference sequence). Unmatched junction bases numbered 7, after V lost 11 bases and J lost 6 bases. Here the CDR3 DNA reads TGTGCCTCCCGGGACAGGGAGCATGAAAAACTGTTTTTT. This codes for CASRDREHEKLFF.

The chain is built from TRBV28 and TRBJ1-2; D not certain. The V and J ends lost 4 bases and 0 bases respectively, with 6 bases between them. This CDR3 is 13 amino acids long. From germline, CDR1 is MDHEN and CDR2 SYDVKM. The CDR3: CASSSSPNYGYTF. CDR3 DNA: TGTGCCAGCAGTTCTAGCCCTAACTATGGCTACACCTTC.

The chain is built from TRBV7-8 and TRBJ1-3; 7 bases line up with TRBD1. Trimming cost V 3 bases and J 4 bases; bases outside gene matches: 12. The CDR3 has 17 residues. Germline V gives CDR1 SGHVS, CDR2 FQNEAQ. CDR3 sequence: CASSFGSQTGRGNTIYF. CDR3 bases: TGTGCCAGCAGCTTCGGCTCACAGACAGGGAGGGGAAACACCATATATTTT.

V gene TRBV7-8 combines with J gene TRBJ2-2; 8 nucleotides match TRBD1. CDR1 SGHVS and CDR2 FQNEAQ come from the germline V gene. The trim removed 5 bases at V and 6 bases at J, leaving 8 bases unmatched. This CDR3 comprises 15 residues. As DNA, the CDR3 is TGTGCCAGCAGCCCCCTCGGACAGGGCGCCGGGGAGCTGTTTTTT. It translates to CASSPLGQGAGELFF.

The chain links TRBV7-9 to TRBJ2-2; D perhaps matches TRBD1 (5 bases). This CDR3 has 14 amino acids. The germline V gene has CDR1 SEHNR and CDR2 FQNEAQ (reference sequence). Trimming pared 5 bases from V and 5 bases from J, leaving 12 bases between. The CDR3 DNA follows: TGTGCCAGCAGCCTTTCAGGGATTACCGGGGAGCTGTTTTTT. It codes for CASSLSGITGELFF.

This sequence joins TRBV7-9 and TRBJ2-7, with 8 bases identical to TRBD1. Losses at the gene ends were 7 bases for V and 6 bases for J; bases not matched to a gene: 11. Germline V gene lookup returns CDR1 SEHNR and CDR2 FQNEAQ (reference sequence). This CDR3 has 14 residues. Here the CDR3 reads CASTRDRRSGEQYF. CDR3 DNA: TGTGCCAGCACCCGGGACAGGCGGTCCGGCGAGCAGTACTTC.

V is TRBV6-5 and J is TRBJ1-5; D remains ambiguous. V was shortened by 4 bases and J by 5 bases, with 15 bases between the two germline ends. Germline values: CDR1 MNHEY, CDR2 SVGAGI. There are 15 residues in the CDR3. The CDR3 DNA sequence: TGTGCCAGCAGTTTCTCCGGGAGGAGGGATCAGCCCCAGCATTTT. Translating it yields CASSFSGRRDQPQHF.

The rearrangement uses TRBV30 and TRBJ1-2; D might be TRBD1 (5 bases). The CDR3 covers 11 residues. Trimming shortened V by 1 base and J by 6 bases, and 6 bases separated the two germline ends. Germline V gene lookup returns CDR1 GTSNPN and CDR2 SVGIG (reference sequence). The CDR3 DNA sequence: TGTGCCTGGAGTGAGGGGCATGGCTACACCTTC. Amino acid sequence: CAWSEGHGYTF.

The rearrangement uses TRBV11-2 and TRBJ1-2, with 7 bases lining up with TRBD1. CDR3 length: 14 amino acids. Losses at the gene ends were 5 bases for V and 1 base for J; bases not matched to a gene: 4. Per germline, CDR1 SGHAT and CDR2 FQNNGV. The CDR3 sequence is CASSPTGVNYGYTF. The CDR3 DNA reads TGTGCCAGCAGCCCAACAGGGGTTAACTATGGCTACACCTTC. Based on the CDR3 plus reference TRBV11-2 and TRBJ1-2, the full variable domain is EAGVAQSPRYKIIEKRQSVAFWCNPISGHATLYWYQQILGQGPKLLIQFQNNGVVDDSQLPKDRFSAERLKGVDSTLKIQPAKLEDSAVYLCASSPTGVNYGYTFGSGTRLTVV.

V usage is TRBV6-1 and J usage is TRBJ1-5; 8 nucleotides align to TRBD1. V was clipped by 1 base and J by 4 bases; unmatched bases: 6. CDR1 and CDR2 from the germline V gene are MNHNS and SASEGT. The CDR3 spans 16 residues. CDR3 residues: CASSEVGQGGNQPQHF. Written as DNA, the CDR3 is TGTGCCAGCAGTGAAGTTGGACAGGGCGGGAATCAGCCCCAGCATTTT.

The chain links TRBV5-1 to TRBJ2-3; D remains ambiguous. The CDR3 is made up of 15 amino acids. Germline V gives CDR1 SGHRS, CDR2 YFSETQ. V gave up 0 bases and J gave up 0 bases, with 8 bases separating them. DNA for the CDR3: TGCGCCAGCAGCTTGGGGTCAGATAGCACAGATACGCAGTATTTT. It yields the protein CASSLGSDSTDTQYF. Together with reference TRBV5-1 and TRBJ2-3, the CDR3 gives the full variable domain: KAGVTQTPRYLIKTRGQQVTLSCSPISGHRSVSWYQQTPGQGLQFLFEYFSETQRNKGNFPGRFSGRQFSNSRSEMNVSTLELGDSALYLCASSLGSDSTDTQYFGPGTRLTVL.

This chain connects TRBV5-1 to TRBJ2-3; 14 positions agree with TRBD2. This CDR3 comprises 16 residues. Germline CDR1 reads SGHRS; CDR2 reads YFSETQ. V lost 4 bases, J lost 4 bases, and 5 bases stayed unmatched. The CDR3 region is CASSEGLAGVADTQYF. The CDR3 bases are TGCGCCAGCAGCGAGGGACTAGCGGGAGTTGCAGATACGCAGTATTTT. Complete variable domain (other parts from reference TRBV5-1 and TRBJ2-3): KAGVTQTPRYLIKTRGQQVTLSCSPISGHRSVSWYQQTPGQGLQFLFEYFSETQRNKGNFPGRFSGRQFSNSRSEMNVSTLELGDSALYLCASSEGLAGVADTQYFGPGTRLTVL.

V and J are TRBV19 and TRBJ1-4, with D maybe TRBD1 (5 bases). The CDR3 runs to 14 residues. In germline, CDR1 is LNHDA, CDR2 SQIVND (reference sequence). V was clipped by 7 bases and J by 2 bases, with 11 bases between them. CDR3 DNA: TGTGCCAGTAAATTCTGGGGGACTAATGAAAAACTGTTTTTT. Its translation is CASKFWGTNEKLFF.

The CDR3 nucleotides are TGTGCCAGCAGCACGGGACATAACACCGGGGAGCTGTTTTTT. Translating gives CASSTGHNTGELFF. V usage is TRBV7-9 and J usage is TRBJ2-2; maybe TRBD1 (6 bases). The CDR3 is 14 residues long. Germline V lookup: CDR1 SEHNR, CDR2 FQNEAQ (reference sequence). The germline V and J ends were trimmed by 5 bases and 2 bases, with 9 bases remaining between them.

This chain connects TRBV6-1 to TRBJ2-7; 8 positions match TRBD1. This CDR3 is built from 15 residues. Germline lookup yields CDR1 MNHNS and CDR2 SASEGT. Unmatched junction bases numbered 10, after V lost 5 bases and J lost 4 bases. For the CDR3, the DNA is TGTGCCAGCAGTTTGACCGGGACAGGACGTTACGAGCAGTACTTC. Translating gives CASSLTGTGRYEQYF.

The chain recombines TRBV13 with TRBJ1-4, with 9 bases matching TRBD1. V shed 5 bases, J shed 5 bases, and the junction held 6 bases outside the gene matches. Germline CDR1 PRHDT, CDR2 FYEKMQ (reference sequence). CDR3 length equals 15 residues. The chain's CDR3 is CASSKQTGGNEKLFF. The CDR3 bases are TGTGCCAGCAGCAAACAAACAGGGGGCAATGAAAAACTGTTTTTT.

The gene calls are TRBV9 and TRBJ1-2; weak D call: TRBD1 (5 bases). The CDR3 has 12 residues. Trimming took 5 bases from V and 5 from J, leaving 10 bases between them. Per germline, CDR1 SGDLS and CDR2 YYNGEE. The DNA of the CDR3 is TGTGCCAGCAGTGCTGGGGGTTATGGCTACACCTTC. Protein sequence: CASSAGGYGYTF.

The chain carries TRBV7-9 and TRBJ2-7, with D perhaps TRBD2 (7 bases). The CDR3 covers 12 residues. In germline, CDR1 is SEHNR, CDR2 FQNEAQ (reference sequence). The V end lost 5 bases, the J end lost 7 bases, and 12 bases lay between the germline ends. As DNA, the CDR3 is TGTGCCAGCAGCCCCGGGGGGCGGGAGCAGTACTTC. Translated: CASSPGGREQYF.